This T cell receptor beta chain was recovered during a study of OX40 agonist ivuxolimab in advanced cancers. Profiled with immunoSEQ multiplex PCR; TCRdb holds only in-frame clones, not every one. Of roughly 68,000 clones listed, about 88% are singletons. Autoimmune disease history or systemic immunosuppression was exclusionary. Findings and caveats of the study: Certain nonresponding patients likewise had low normalized T-cell clonal expansion.

Regarding this clone: Its target is not known.

This receptor was taken from an adult with an advanced solid tumor such as melanoma, head and neck, liver or kidney cancer. The material sequenced was CD4+ or CD8+ T cells sorted from blood, taken in a trial of the OX40 agonist ivuxolimab.

Here the CDR3 reads CASTAWGIDYGYTF. CDR3 nucleotides: TGTGCCAGTACGGCTTGGGGGATAGACTATGGCTACACCTTC. The chain links TRBV19 to TRBJ1-2; D possibly corresponds to TRBD1 (5 bases). The V and J ends lost 7 bases and 3 bases respectively, with 15 bases between them. CDR1 LNHDA and CDR2 SQIVND come from the germline V gene (reference sequence). The CDR3 totals 14 residues.